A selection of T cell receptor beta chains follows, all from one sample in a study of blood T cell repertoires in COVID-19. TCRdb keeps only in-frame clones here, not all; method: immunoSEQ multiplex PCR. This sample has more than 150,000 clones, with 85% to 90% found just once. The specimen sequenced was peripheral blood. The origin of the receptors is a woman in her 70s with COVID-19, enrolled during active disease. Both conserved end residues are part of each CDR3. The order of the fields is V gene, D gene, clone size, J gene, CDR3 protein, CDR3 DNA. The D gene is left open where the match is weak. Expanded clones are given a class, and other clones once, few, many or no size at all.

TRBV7-2	TRBD2	-	TRBJ2-3	CASSQKTGGVDTQYF	TGTGCCAGCAGCCAGAAGACGGGAGGAGTAGATACGCAGTATTTT
TRBV30	-	-	TRBJ2-5	CAWIKGVRQETQYF	TGTGCCTGGATTAAGGGGGTGAGGCAAGAGACCCAGTACTTC
TRBV11-2	-	-	TRBJ2-7	CASRPGGAVYEQYF	TGTGCCAGCAGGCCTGGGGGCGCGGTTTACGAGCAGTACTTC
TRBV18	TRBD1	-	TRBJ1-4	CASSPRQGADEKLFF	TGTGCCAGCTCACCAAGACAGGGGGCGGACGAAAAACTGTTTTTT
TRBV9	TRBD1	-	TRBJ1-6	CASSDTGVGSPLHF	TGTGCCAGCAGCGACACAGGGGTAGGTTCACCCCTCCACTTT
TRBV11-3	TRBD1	-	TRBJ2-5	CASSFSTGGETQYF	TGTGCCAGCAGCTTTTCAACAGGGGGAGAGACCCAGTACTTC
TRBV5-1	TRBD2	-	TRBJ2-1	CASSKTGISSGSGFSEQFF	TGCGCCAGCAGCAAAACAGGGATTAGTAGCGGGAGTGGCTTTTCTGAGCAGTTCTTC
TRBV5-1	TRBD2	-	TRBJ2-5	CASSWNGGRGRETQYF	TGCGCCAGCAGCTGGAACGGCGGGAGAGGGCGGGAGACCCAGTACTTC
TRBV7-8	-	-	TRBJ2-2	CASSLGGGGTGELFF	TGTGCCAGCAGCTTAGGAGGGGGTGGCACCGGGGAGCTGTTTTTT
TRBV4-1	-	-	TRBJ2-7	CASSQGSGYLSEQYF	TGCGCCAGCAGCCAAGGTTCCGGGTATCTGTCCGAGCAGTACTTC
TRBV5-4	TRBD1	few	TRBJ2-7	CASSAGTGPTYEQYF	TGTGCCAGCAGCGCCGGGACAGGGCCTACCTACGAGCAGTACTTC
TRBV29-1	-	-	TRBJ2-7	CSVSGQHYEQYF	TGCAGCGTTTCGGGACAACACTACGAGCAGTACTTC
TRBV10-3	TRBD1	-	TRBJ2-2	CAIRDPGQGNTGELFF	TGTGCCATCAGGGACCCCGGACAGGGGAACACCGGGGAGCTGTTTTTT
TRBV30	TRBD1	-	TRBJ1-5	CAWTGQGGQPQHF	TGTGCCTGGACAGGACAGGGCGGTCAGCCCCAGCATTTT
TRBV9	TRBD1	-	TRBJ2-3	CASSSRGQRHTDTQYF	TGTGCCAGCAGCTCGAGGGGACAGCGGCATACAGATACGCAGTATTTT
TRBV3-1/TRBV3-2	TRBD1	-	TRBJ1-2	CASSQVGTGRYGYTF	TGTGCCAGCAGCCAAGTTGGGACAGGCAGGTATGGCTACACCTTC
TRBV5-1	-	-	TRBJ1-1	CASSERLGQTTEAFF	TGCGCCAGCAGCGAGAGACTTGGACAGACCACTGAAGCTTTCTTT
TRBV7-2	TRBD1	once	TRBJ1-5	CASSLVTGGNQPQHF	TGTGCCAGCAGCTTAGTAACAGGGGGCAATCAGCCCCAGCATTTT
TRBV4-2	TRBD2	-	TRBJ2-3	CASSLGTSGMTATDTQYF	TGTGCCAGCAGCCTCGGGACTAGCGGGATGACCGCCACAGATACGCAGTATTTT
TRBV11-3	-	-	TRBJ2-5	CASSLSSETQYF	TGTGCCAGCAGCTTAAGCTCAGAGACCCAGTACTTC
TRBV4-3	TRBD1	-	TRBJ1-2	CASSPGQGWGGYTF	TGCGCCAGCAGCCCTGGACAGGGCTGGGGGGGCTACACCTTC
TRBV28	-	once	TRBJ2-1	CASSRTMGAYNEQFF	TGTGCCAGCAGTCGGACTATGGGCGCCTACAATGAGCAGTTCTTC
TRBV10-3	-	-	TRBJ1-1	CAISVGGDPEAFF	TGTGCCATCAGTGTTGGGGGGGACCCTGAAGCTTTCTTT
TRBV7-9	-	-	TRBJ2-5	CASSFEGVWETQYF	TGTGCCAGCAGCTTCGAGGGAGTATGGGAGACCCAGTACTTC
TRBV2	-	-	TRBJ1-1	CASSEAEAGVRNTEAFF	TGTGCCAGCAGTGAAGCTGAGGCAGGGGTTAGGAACACTGAAGCTTTCTTT
TRBV27	TRBD2	-	TRBJ2-2	CASARTSGRIGELFF	TGTGCCAGCGCGAGAACTAGCGGGAGGATCGGGGAGCTGTTTTTT
TRBV24-1	TRBD2	few	TRBJ2-7	CATSDPGLANNEQYF	TGTGCCACCAGTGATCCCGGACTAGCCAACAACGAGCAGTACTTC
TRBV27	TRBD1	-	TRBJ2-5	CASSLTPGGLETQYF	TGTGCCAGCAGTTTAACTCCAGGGGGATTAGAGACCCAGTACTTC
TRBV7-8	TRBD1	-	TRBJ1-1	CASSGQGPNLLEAFF	TGTGCCAGCAGTGGACAGGGACCAAACTTACTTGAAGCTTTCTTT
TRBV9	-	-	TRBJ2-7	CASSVDQGRSYEQYF	TGTGCCAGCAGCGTAGATCAGGGTAGGTCCTACGAGCAGTACTTC
TRBV5-1	TRBD1	once	TRBJ2-5	CASSRGTGIIQETQYF	TGCGCCAGCAGCCGTGGGACAGGGATTATCCAAGAGACCCAGTACTTC
TRBV19	-	-	TRBJ1-2	CASSIDRGAASGYTF	TGTGCCAGTAGTATAGACCGGGGTGCCGCGAGTGGCTACACCTTC
TRBV6-6	-	-	TRBJ2-7	CASSLTGSYEQYF	TGTGCCAGCAGTTTGACAGGATCCTACGAGCAGTACTTC
TRBV3-1/TRBV3-2	TRBD1	-	TRBJ2-7	CASSSGTGFSYEQYF	TGTGCCAGCAGCTCCGGGACAGGGTTTTCCTACGAGCAGTACTTC
TRBV18	-	-	TRBJ1-2	CASSLTDSDGYTF	TGTGCCAGCTCACTAACGGACAGTGATGGCTACACCTTC
TRBV9	-	-	TRBJ1-1	CASSVEGLNTEAFF	TGTGCCAGCAGCGTTGAGGGCTTGAACACTGAAGCTTTCTTT